This T cell receptor beta chain derives from a study of blood T cell repertoires in COVID-19. Overall study: COVID-19 samples from acute and convalescent phases originated in the United States, Italy and Spain. Sources were T cells, B-cell-depleted T cells, or PBMCs; the material itself was cDNA or gDNA.

Methods used by the authors: Quantification of nucleated cells was approximated via reference gene primer amplification. Sequenced by immunoSEQ multiplex PCR; TCRdb stores in-frame clones only, minus some. V, J and clone size are those of that table, while D and trimming were read from the DNA. The repertoire holds approximately 300,000 clones, with around 90% as singletons. Germline V gene sequence: CDR1 SGDLS, CDR2 YYNGEE. The CDR3 has 16 residues. The ends lost 4 bases at V and 6 bases at J; junction bases unmatched: 9. V usage is TRBV9 and J usage is TRBJ2-2, with 10 positions matching TRBD1. The sequence came from a man aged 18 to 30 who had recovered from COVID-19. What was sequenced was peripheral blood. CDR3 sequence reads: CASSPQIGQGAGELFF. In nucleotides, the CDR3 is TGTGCCAGCAGCCCACAGATAGGACAGGGGGCCGGGGAGCTGTTTTTT.